The entry below describes one T cell receptor beta chain. The antigen remains unidentified. CD8+ and CD4+ T cells were negatively isolated; TEMRA cells were FACS-enriched. With 2 bases removed from V and 4 bases from J, the gap between germline ends came to 12 bases. The CDR3 covers 15 residues. Germline CDR1 LNHDA, CDR2 SQIVND (reference sequence). This sample was included in a study of CD8 T cells in Susac syndrome. Study-level background: Patients with Susac syndrome were therapy-naive, on corticosteroids, or on intravenous immunoglobulin alone at blood draw. Overall study findings and caveats: The CD4+ T cell repertoires that were profiled in Susac syndrome showed no clonal expansion.

RNA in amounts of roughly 0.45 to 1 ug was reverse transcribed with random hexamers. TCRdb reanalysed the immunoSEQ multiplex PCR reads using MiXCR and keeps one entry per CDR3 protein. The sample has under 300,000 distinct CDR3 sequences, approximately 95% seen once. The gene calls are TRBV19 and TRBJ1-5; no firm D call. The sequence was collected from a human donor with Susac syndrome. What was sequenced was CD4+ T cells from PBMCs. This CDR3 reads CASSISSQPNQPQHF. The CDR3 bases are TGTGCCAGTAGTATATCCTCGCAGCCTAATCAGCCCCAGCATTTT.